This TCR beta chain was sequenced for a study of T-cell memory formation after mild COVID-19. Study-level results: Cross-reactive memory seemingly joined, as some responding clones were found in pre-infection memory. Clones shrinking between day 15 and 85 showed a balanced CD4/CD8 split, and those that grew later tilted toward CD4+. Those CD4+ clones that contracted were mainly in CM and EM (CD8+ ones in EMRA).

5'RACE primed at constant segments yielded TCR alpha and TCR beta cDNA libraries bearing sample barcodes and UMIs. TCRdb fed the 5' RACE reads into MiXCR, producing one record per CDR3 protein. The sample shows just under 550,000 distinct CDR3 sequences, 20% of them seen only once. With respect to this clonotype: Its antigen remains unknown.

The source material was PBMCs or a T cell subset sorted from them (not recorded which). The clonotype was recovered from an adult woman who had mild COVID-19 (a few samples of this study predate the infection). Cell type and time point are not known.

The CDR3 reads CSVVWQRESGYNEQFF. DNA of the CDR3: TGCAGCGTTGTCTGGCAGCGGGAGTCGGGCTACAATGAGCAGTTCTTC. V and J are TRBV29-1 and TRBJ2-1; TRBD2 agrees at 8 bases. The germline V gene has CDR1 SQVTM and CDR2 ANQGSEA. The CDR3 spans 16 residues. Trimming removed 4 bases from V and 3 bases from J; junction bases left unmatched: 11.